This TCR beta chain was sequenced during a study of shared clonotypes between healthy human individuals. V was pared by 1 base and J by 7 bases, with 11 bases between. Per germline, CDR1 SEHNR and CDR2 FQNEAQ (reference sequence). This CDR3 is 14 amino acids long. The naive CD8 subset, CD45RO-negative cells positively selected for CCR7, excluded terminally differentiated effector memory CD45RA+ cells. TCRdb's table, derived via immunoSEQ multiplex PCR, lists solely in-frame clones and lacks some. The sample records about 2 million clones, about 95% being singletons. Of note for this clone: Other DNA sequences within the sample encode an identical CDR3.

The chain links TRBV7-9 to TRBJ1-5; a possible D gene is TRBD1 (5 bases). The sample comprised naive CD8+ T cells sorted from blood. This sequence originates from a man between 18 and 35 years old in good health. CDR3 coding DNA: TGTGCCAGCAGCTTAGGGGGGGAAGGCCAGCCCCAGCATTTT. Encoded protein: CASSLGGEGQPQHF.